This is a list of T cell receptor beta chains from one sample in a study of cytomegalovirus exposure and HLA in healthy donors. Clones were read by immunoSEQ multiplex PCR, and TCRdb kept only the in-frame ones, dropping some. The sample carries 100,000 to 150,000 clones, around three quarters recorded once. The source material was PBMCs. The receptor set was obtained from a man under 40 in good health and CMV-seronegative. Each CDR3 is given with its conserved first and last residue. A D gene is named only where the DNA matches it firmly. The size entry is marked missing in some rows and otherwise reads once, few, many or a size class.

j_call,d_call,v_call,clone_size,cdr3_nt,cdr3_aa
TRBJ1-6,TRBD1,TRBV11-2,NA,TGTGCCAGCAGGCGACAGGGGGGAAGCTCCTATAATTCACCCCTCCACTTT,CASRRQGGSSYNSPLHF
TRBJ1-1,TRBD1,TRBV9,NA,TGTGCCAGCAGCGCGGACAGGGACACTGAAGCTTTCTTT,CASSADRDTEAFF
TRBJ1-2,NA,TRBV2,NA,TGTGCCAGCGTCTCCAACTATGGCTACACCTTC,CASVSNYGYTF
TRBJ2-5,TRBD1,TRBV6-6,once,TGTGCCAGCAGTTACGGGACAGGGATAGAGACCCAGTACTTC,CASSYGTGIETQYF
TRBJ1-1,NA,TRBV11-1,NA,TGTGCCAGCAGCTTAACTTCGAACACTGAAGCTTTCTTT,CASSLTSNTEAFF
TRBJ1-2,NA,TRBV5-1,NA,TGCGCCAGCAGCTTGAACAGGGCCCTCTATGGCTACACCTTC,CASSLNRALYGYTF
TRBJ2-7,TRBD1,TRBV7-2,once,TGTGCCAGCAGCATAAGGGACAGCTACGAGCAGTACTTC,CASSIRDSYEQYF
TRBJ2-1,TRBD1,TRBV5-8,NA,TGTGCCAGCAGTTTGACAGGGGGCGTATGGGATGAGCAGTTCTTC,CASSLTGGVWDEQFF
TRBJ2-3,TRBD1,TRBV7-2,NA,TGTGCCAGCAGTTACCGACCGCCGGGACAGGGCACAGATACGCAGTATTTT,CASSYRPPGQGTDTQYF
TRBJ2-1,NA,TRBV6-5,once,TGTGCCAGCAGGGAGGGGAGTACTGAGCAGTTCTTC,CASREGSTEQFF
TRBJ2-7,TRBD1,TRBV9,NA,TGTGCCAGCAGCCCTCAACAGGGGCGAAACTACGAGCAGTACTTC,CASSPQQGRNYEQYF
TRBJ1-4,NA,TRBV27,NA,TGTGCCAGCAGTGCGTTTTCAGGGGCAGCTAATGAAAAACTGTTTTTT,CASSAFSGAANEKLFF
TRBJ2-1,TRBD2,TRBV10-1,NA,TGCGCCAGCAGCCCCGGGACTAGCCTCCCCTACAATGAGCAGTTCTTC,CASSPGTSLPYNEQFF
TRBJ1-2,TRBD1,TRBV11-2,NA,TGTGCCAGCAGCCCCACAGGGGGAGGCTATGGCTACACCTTC,CASSPTGGGYGYTF
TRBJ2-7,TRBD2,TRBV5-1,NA,TGCGCCAGCAGCTTATACGGGGGGGAGCTGGGGGAGCAGTACTTC,CASSLYGGELGEQYF
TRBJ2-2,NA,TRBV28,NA,TGTGCCAGCAGCCCACGGGACACTTCGAACACCGGGGAGCTGTTTTTT,CASSPRDTSNTGELFF
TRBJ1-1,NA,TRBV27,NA,TGTGCCAGCAGTCCGCGCCCTGCGCCCGACACTGAAGCTTTCTTT,CASSPRPAPDTEAFF
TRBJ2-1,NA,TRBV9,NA,TGTGCCAGCAGCGTATGGGGAGGCTCCTACAATGAGCAGTTCTTC,CASSVWGGSYNEQFF
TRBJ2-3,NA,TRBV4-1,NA,TGCGCCAGCAGCTCCGGGACACCTTTCACAGATACGCAGTATTTT,CASSSGTPFTDTQYF
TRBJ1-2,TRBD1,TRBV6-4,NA,TGTGCCAGCAAAATAACAGGGGGGACTAACTATGGCTACACCTTC,CASKITGGTNYGYTF
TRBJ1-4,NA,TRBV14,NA,TGTGCCAGCAGCCAAGCCGGTCGGGAAAAACTGTTTTTT,CASSQAGREKLFF
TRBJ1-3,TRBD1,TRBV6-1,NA,TGTGCCAGCAGGGGGACAGGGGCTACTGGAAACACCATATATTTT,CASRGTGATGNTIYF
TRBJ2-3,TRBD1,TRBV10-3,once,TGTGCCATCAAGGGGACAGGGCGCACAGATACGCAGTATTTT,CAIKGTGRTDTQYF
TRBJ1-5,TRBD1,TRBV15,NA,TGTGCCACCAGCAGGGTACAGGGGCTAAATAGCAATCAGCCCCAGCATTTT,CATSRVQGLNSNQPQHF
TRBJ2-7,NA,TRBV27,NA,TGTGCCAGCAGTTTCAGGGGAATCGACTACGAGCAGTACTTC,CASSFRGIDYEQYF
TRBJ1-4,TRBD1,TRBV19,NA,TGTGCCAGTACTAGAAAAGGACAGGCAACTAATGAAAAACTGTTTTTT,CASTRKGQATNEKLFF
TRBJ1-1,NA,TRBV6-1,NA,TGTGCCAGCAGTGAAACAGGGCAGGGAGGGGGTCACACTGAAGCTTTCTTT,CASSETGQGGGHTEAFF
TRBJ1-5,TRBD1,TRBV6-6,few,TGTGCCCATGGGACAGATAGCAATCAGCCCCAGCATTTT,CAHGTDSNQPQHF
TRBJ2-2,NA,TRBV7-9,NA,TGTGCCAGCAGCTTAGGGGAGGCGAACACCGGGGAGCTGTTTTTT,CASSLGEANTGELFF
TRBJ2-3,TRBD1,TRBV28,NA,TGTGCCAGCAGTGACCTTCAGGGGGCGAGGACCACAGATACGCAGTATTTT,CASSDLQGARTTDTQYF
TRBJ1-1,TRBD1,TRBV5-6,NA,TGTGCCAGCAGCTTTGGGACAGGGATTTTGAACACTGAAGCTTTCTTT,CASSFGTGILNTEAFF
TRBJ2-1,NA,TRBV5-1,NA,TGCGCCAGCACCCCAGCGGGCGGGCCCCAAGGGGAGCAGTTCTTC,CASTPAGGPQGEQFF
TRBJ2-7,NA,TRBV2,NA,TGTGCCAGCAGTGGTCAAAAAAACAGTCTCTACGAGCAGTACTTC,CASSGQKNSLYEQYF
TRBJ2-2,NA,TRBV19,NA,TGTGCCAGTAGTGCTTTGGGACAGAACACCGGGGAGCTGTTTTTT,CASSALGQNTGELFF
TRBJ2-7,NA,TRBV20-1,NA,TGCAGTGCTAGCAGGGAAGGCGAGCAGTACTTC,CSASREGEQYF
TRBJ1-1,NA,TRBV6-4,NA,TGTGCCAGCAGTGTTACCCTCCAGGGAGAAGCTTTCTTT,CASSVTLQGEAFF
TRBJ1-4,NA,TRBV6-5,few,TGTGCCAGCAGTTACTCGGGCAGGCGCGATGAAAAACTGTTTTTT,CASSYSGRRDEKLFF
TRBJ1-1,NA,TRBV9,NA,TGTGCCAGCAGCCCGCGAGGAGCGTCGGACACTGAAGCTTTCTTT,CASSPRGASDTEAFF
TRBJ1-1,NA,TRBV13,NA,TGTGCCAGCAGCTCATTGGACCGTCGGGGGTCGAGCACTGAAGCTTTCTTT,CASSSLDRRGSSTEAFF
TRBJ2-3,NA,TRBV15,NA,TGTGCCACCAGCAGAGATGCGCGGGGGCGGGCAGATACGCAGTATTTT,CATSRDARGRADTQYF
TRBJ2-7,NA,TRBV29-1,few,TGCAGCGTTGACGCTAGGGGGGGAGACAGGACGTACGAGCAGTACTTC,CSVDARGGDRTYEQYF
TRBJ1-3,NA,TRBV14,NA,TGTGCCAGCAGCCAGGGGCCCAGACCCTCTGGAAACACCATATATTTT,CASSQGPRPSGNTIYF
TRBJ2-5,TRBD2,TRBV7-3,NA,TGTGCCAGCAGCGCGAGCGGGGGGATGTTCCAAGAGACCCAGTACTTC,CASSASGGMFQETQYF
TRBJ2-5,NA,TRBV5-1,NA,TGCGCCAGCTCGAGGAGTGGTTCGTCCCAGCCCGGTTCAGAGACCCAGTACTTC,CASSRSGSSQPGSETQYF
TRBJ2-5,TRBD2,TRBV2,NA,TGTGCCAGCAGTGAAGAGCGGGAGGGGGAGACCCAGTACTTC,CASSEEREGETQYF
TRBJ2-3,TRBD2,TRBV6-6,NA,TGTGCCAGCATCGGGGGGGCTAGCACAGATACGCAGTATTTT,CASIGGASTDTQYF